This TCR beta chain was documented in a study of cytomegalovirus exposure and HLA in healthy donors. Study-level background: There were tens of millions of unique TCRs (from HLA-typed donors) in an early data release.

Note on this clone: The antigen is undetermined.

PCR amplification relied on 60 Vbeta primers (plus 13 Jbeta primers). Clones were sequenced by immunoSEQ multiplex PCR, and TCRdb holds only the in-frame ones, with some missing. Among approximately 170,000 clones listed, more than 70% were seen once. CDR3 size: 14 residues. From germline, CDR1 is LGHNA and CDR2 YSLEER. V was shortened by 0 bases and J by 4 bases, with 7 bases between the two germline ends. Study-level findings and limits: There were some public TCRs occurring in many donors, but most TCR sequences were rare.

The V call is TRBV4-3, the J call TRBJ1-3, with D possibly TRBD1 on 5 matching bases. The specimen sequenced was PBMCs. The sequence was collected from a male donor in good health and CMV-seronegative. The CDR3 protein is CASSQEGRGNTIYF. CDR3 nucleotide sequence: TGCGCCAGCAGCCAAGAGGGGCGAGGAAACACCATATATTTT.